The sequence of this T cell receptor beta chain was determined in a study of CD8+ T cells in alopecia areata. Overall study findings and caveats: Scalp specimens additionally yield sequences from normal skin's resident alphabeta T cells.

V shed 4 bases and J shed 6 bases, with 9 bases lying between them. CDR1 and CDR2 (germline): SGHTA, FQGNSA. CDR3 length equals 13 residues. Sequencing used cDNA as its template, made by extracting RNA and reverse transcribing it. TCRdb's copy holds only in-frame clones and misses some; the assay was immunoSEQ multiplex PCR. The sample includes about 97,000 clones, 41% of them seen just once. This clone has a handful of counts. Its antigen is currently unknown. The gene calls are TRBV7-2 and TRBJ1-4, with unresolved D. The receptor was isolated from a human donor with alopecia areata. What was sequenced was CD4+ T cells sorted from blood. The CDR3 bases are TGTGCCAGCAGCTCTTTTCCTTATGAAAAACTGTTTTTT. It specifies CASSSFPYEKLFF.